The 4 T cell receptor beta chains given below trace back to one sample, sequenced in a study of blood T cell repertoires in COVID-19. The table came from immunoSEQ multiplex PCR; TCRdb's copy has only in-frame clones and leaves some out. The sample contains 260,000 or so clones, roughly four fifths of which appear only once. Specimen: PBMCs or T cells enriched from blood (not recorded which). The receptors here all came from a woman between 40 and 50 years old who had been exposed to COVID-19.

The rearrangement joins TRBV5-1 to TRBJ2-3; D unresolved. The CDR3 spans 14 residues. Germline V gene sequence: CDR1 SGHRS, CDR2 YFSETQ. The V gene lost 4 bases and the J gene lost 2 bases, with 11 bases spanning the gap. CDR3 nucleotides: TGCGCCAGCAGCCGCTTGGCTTCCACAGATACGCAGTATTTT. As protein: CASSRLASTDTQYF.

The chain recombines TRBV11-2 with TRBJ2-7, with D possibly TRBD1 on 5 matching bases. This CDR3 contains 13 residues. Germline CDR1 reads SGHAT; CDR2 reads FQNNGV. Between the trimmed V and J ends, which lost 3 bases and 6 bases, there was a span of 12 bases. DNA of the CDR3: TGTGCCAGCAGCTTTCGGGTCCAGGGCGAGCAGTACTTC. Amino acid sequence: CASSFRVQGEQYF.

The chain carries TRBV4-1 and TRBJ1-1; 7 bases are shared with TRBD1. The CDR3 covers 15 residues. The germline gives CDR1 MGHRA, CDR2 YSYEKL. V trimming: 3 bases; J trimming: 1 base; junction bases outside the gene matches: 5. CDR3 protein: CASSHPKGANTEAFF. CDR3 nucleotides: TGCGCCAGCAGCCACCCGAAGGGGGCGAACACTGAAGCTTTCTTT.

This rearrangement joins TRBV14 to TRBJ2-1; 7 bases are a match to TRBD1. The CDR3 totals 16 residues. The germline V gene encodes CDR1 SGHDN and CDR2 FVKESK. V dropped 0 bases and J dropped 4; count of bases not matched to a gene: 6. In DNA, the CDR3 is TGTGCCAGCAGCCAAGATCTCGGACAGGTATACAATGAGCAGTTCTTC. It yields the protein CASSQDLGQVYNEQFF.